This TCR beta chain was identified in a study of cytomegalovirus exposure and HLA in healthy donors. Overall study findings and caveats: In a later analysis, DRB1 alleles had the most associated TCRs; HLA-C alleles the fewest. What was likely a sequencing artifact was a cluster of highly shared sequence variants. Association of a missense DCLRE1C variant with TCR beta V- and J-gene trimming was reported in a later analysis. A prior analysis recorded that most TCR beta V segments were productive about 90% or about 30% of the time.

The ends were cut back, 8 bases at V and 4 bases at J, with 13 bases in the middle. This CDR3 region has 13 residues. The germline CDR1 and CDR2 sequences are MNHEY and SMNVEV (reference sequence). PCR employed 60 Vbeta and 13 Jbeta primers. TCRdb's table, derived via immunoSEQ multiplex PCR, lists solely in-frame clones and lacks some. The sample consists of roughly 150,000 clones, 75% to 85% of them appearing once. As for this clone: Its specificity is not known.

The TCR comes from a young woman in good health and CMV-seronegative. This chain joins TRBV27 and TRBJ2-3; possible D gene TRBD2, 5 bases. Sequenced sample: PBMCs. CDR3 in DNA: TGTGCCAGCCGATACCTAGCAGCAGATACGCAGTATTTT. The encoded protein is CASRYLAADTQYF.